These T cell receptor beta chains were read from a single sample in a study of tissue T cells after allogeneic stem cell transplantation. Profiled with immunoSEQ multiplex PCR; TCRdb holds only in-frame clones, not every one. The table includes approximately 6,500 clones, roughly 61% detected once. Material: duodenum tissue, obtained at autopsy. The receptors were gathered from a woman between 18 and 50 years old with breast cancer. Each CDR3 is given with its conserved first and last residue. The order of the fields is J gene, V gene, clone size, D gene, CDR3 DNA, CDR3 protein. The D gene is left open where the match is weak. Clone sizes are given selectively: once, few, many, or a class where the clone is expanded.

J: TRBJ2-1
V: TRBV10-1
size: .
D: TRBD2
DNA: TGCGCCAGCACCCTTCACCGCTGGTGGGCGGGAGATTTCTACAATGAGCAGTTCTTC
CDR3: CASTLHRWWAGDFYNEQFF

J: TRBJ1-1
V: TRBV7-9
size: few
D: .
DNA: TGTGCCAGCAGCTTACTGGGGATAAGCACTGAAGCTTTCTTT
CDR3: CASSLLGISTEAFF

J: TRBJ2-5
V: TRBV11-3
size: few
D: .
DNA: TGTGCCAGCAGCTGGGGTCGGGATGAGACCCAGTACTTC
CDR3: CASSWGRDETQYF

J: TRBJ2-5
V: TRBV18
size: .
D: TRBD1
DNA: TGTGCCAGCTCACCACCGAACAGGGGAGAGGAGACCCAGTACTTC
CDR3: CASSPPNRGEETQYF

J: TRBJ2-2
V: TRBV9
size: once
D: .
DNA: TGTGCCAGCAGCCCCTCAGGCTATAACACCGGGGAGCTGTTTTTT
CDR3: CASSPSGYNTGELFF

J: TRBJ2-7
V: TRBV14
size: once
D: .
DNA: TGTGCCAGCAGCCCGCACATTGGGAGCTCCTACGAGCAGTACTTC
CDR3: CASSPHIGSSYEQYF

J: TRBJ1-6
V: TRBV27
size: medium-sized
D: .
DNA: TGTGCCAGCAGTCCCACGTGGGAGCTTGGAAATTCACCCCTCCACTTT
CDR3: CASSPTWELGNSPLHF

J: TRBJ1-2
V: TRBV2
size: large
D: .
DNA: TGTGCCAGCAGTGAAGAGGCAGGGAACTATGGCTACACCTTC
CDR3: CASSEEAGNYGYTF

J: TRBJ2-3
V: TRBV7-4
size: .
D: .
DNA: TGTGCCAGCAGCTTAGGAACGCCCACAGATACGCAGTATTTT
CDR3: CASSLGTPTDTQYF

J: TRBJ1-6
V: TRBV2
size: .
D: .
DNA: TGTGCCAGCAGTGCGGGACGGCTCTATAATTCACCCCTCCACTTT
CDR3: CASSAGRLYNSPLHF

J: TRBJ2-1
V: TRBV7-9
size: few
D: .
DNA: TGTGCCAGCAGCTTAAGGGCCGTTAGGGATGAGCAGTTCTTC
CDR3: CASSLRAVRDEQFF

J: TRBJ1-5
V: TRBV30
size: .
D: TRBD1
DNA: TGTGCCTGGAGTCCCCGGGACAGGGGTATTCAGCCCCAGCATTTT
CDR3: CAWSPRDRGIQPQHF

J: TRBJ2-2
V: TRBV9
size: .
D: .
DNA: TGTGCCAGCAGCGATCTCGCGAACACCGGGGAGCTGTTTTTT
CDR3: CASSDLANTGELFF

J: TRBJ2-4
V: TRBV6-2/TRBV6-3
size: few
D: TRBD1
DNA: TGTGCCAGCAGTTCGAAAACAGGGGGCGGTTATGGAAACATTCAGTACTTC
CDR3: CASSSKTGGGYGNIQYF

J: TRBJ2-7
V: TRBV6-2/TRBV6-3
size: .
D: TRBD2
DNA: TGTGCCAGCAGTTATGTCGGGGGGGCCTACGAGCAGTACTTC
CDR3: CASSYVGGAYEQYF